This T cell receptor beta chain was documented in a study of cytomegalovirus exposure and HLA in healthy donors. In germline, CDR1 is MGHRA, CDR2 YSYEKL. The V end lost 2 bases, the J end lost 1 base, and 17 bases lay between the germline ends. The CDR3 is 17 amino acids. PCR was performed using 60 Vbeta and 13 Jbeta primers. Sequenced by immunoSEQ multiplex PCR; TCRdb stores in-frame clones only, minus some. The sample lists roughly 130,000 clones; 60% to 85% were seen once. Donors in the study were healthy people who gave bone marrow. No CMV serostatus entry exists for this donor. This clone was found once.

The sequence was obtained from a human donor in good health. Sequencing was done on a sample of PBMCs. This chain links TRBV4-1 with TRBJ1-1; D is unresolved. DNA for the CDR3: TGCGCCAGCAGCCAATTGACTCCAGAAACGGGGAACACTGAAGCTTTCTTT. It codes for CASSQLTPETGNTEAFF.